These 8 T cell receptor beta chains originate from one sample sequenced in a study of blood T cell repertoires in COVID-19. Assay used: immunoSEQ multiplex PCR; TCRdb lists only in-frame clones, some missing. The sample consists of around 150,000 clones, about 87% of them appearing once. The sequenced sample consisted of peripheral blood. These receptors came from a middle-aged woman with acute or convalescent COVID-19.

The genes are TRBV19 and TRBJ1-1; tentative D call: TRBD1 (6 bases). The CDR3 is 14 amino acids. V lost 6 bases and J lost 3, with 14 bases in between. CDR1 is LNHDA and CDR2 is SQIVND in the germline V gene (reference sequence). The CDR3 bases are TGTGCCAGTAGGCCCGGGACAACCTACACTGAAGCTTTCTTT. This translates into CASRPGTTYTEAFF.

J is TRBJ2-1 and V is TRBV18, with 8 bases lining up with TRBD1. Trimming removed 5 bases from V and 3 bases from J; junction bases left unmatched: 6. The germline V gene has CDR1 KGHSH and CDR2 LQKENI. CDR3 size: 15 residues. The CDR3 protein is CASSTRQGRYNEQFF. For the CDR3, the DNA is TGTGCCAGCTCAACCCGACAGGGGCGCTACAATGAGCAGTTCTTC.

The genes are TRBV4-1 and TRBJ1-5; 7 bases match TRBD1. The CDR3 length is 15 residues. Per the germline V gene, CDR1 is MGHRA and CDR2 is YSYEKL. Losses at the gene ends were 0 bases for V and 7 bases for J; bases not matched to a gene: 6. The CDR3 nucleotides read TGCGCCAGCAGCCAAGATCGATTCAGGGGGCAGCCCCAGCATTTT. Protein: CASSQDRFRGQPQHF.

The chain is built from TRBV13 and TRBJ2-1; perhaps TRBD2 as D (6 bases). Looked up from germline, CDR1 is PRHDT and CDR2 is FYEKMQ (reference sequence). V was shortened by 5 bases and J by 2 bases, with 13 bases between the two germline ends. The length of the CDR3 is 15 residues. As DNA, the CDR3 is TGTGCCAGCAGCCATGGGACTTCTCCCTACAATGAGCAGTTCTTC. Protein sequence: CASSHGTSPYNEQFF.

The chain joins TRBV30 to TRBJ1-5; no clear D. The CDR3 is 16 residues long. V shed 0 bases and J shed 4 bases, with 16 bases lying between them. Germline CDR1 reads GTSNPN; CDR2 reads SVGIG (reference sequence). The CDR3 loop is CAWSVPGMQRNQPQHF. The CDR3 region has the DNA TGTGCCTGGAGTGTACCGGGGATGCAGAGAAATCAGCCCCAGCATTTT.

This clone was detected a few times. This chain's CDR3 is CASRPTGGGNYGYTF. The CDR3 DNA is TGTGCCAGCAGACCCACGGGGGGAGGGAACTATGGCTACACCTTC. The chain recombines TRBV25-1 with TRBJ1-2; perhaps TRBD1 as D (5 bases). V was trimmed by 6 bases and J by 2 bases, leaving 16 bases between them. This CDR3 is 15 amino acids long. Germline V gene lookup returns CDR1 MGHDK and CDR2 SYGVNS.

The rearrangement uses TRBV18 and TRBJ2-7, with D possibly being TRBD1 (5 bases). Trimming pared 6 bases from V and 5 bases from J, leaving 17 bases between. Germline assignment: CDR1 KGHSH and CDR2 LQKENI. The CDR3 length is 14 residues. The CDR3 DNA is TGTGCCAGCTCCGGCCGAGACAGACCAAACGAGCAGTACTTC. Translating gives CASSGRDRPNEQYF.

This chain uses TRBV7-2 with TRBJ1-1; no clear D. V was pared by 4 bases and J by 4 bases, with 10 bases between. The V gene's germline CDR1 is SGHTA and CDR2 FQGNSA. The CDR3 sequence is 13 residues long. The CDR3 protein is CASSWYSGTEAFF. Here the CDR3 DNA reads TGTGCCAGCAGCTGGTATTCGGGCACTGAAGCTTTCTTT. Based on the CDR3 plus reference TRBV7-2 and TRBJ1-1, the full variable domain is GAGVSQSPSNKVTEKGKDVELRCDPISGHTALYWYRQSLGQGLEFLIYFQGNSAPDKSGLPSDRFSAERTGGSVSTLTIQRTQQEDSAVYLCASSWYSGTEAFFGQGTRLTVV.